This TCR beta chain appears in the sequencing data of a study of radiation and T cells in renal cell carcinoma. V trimming: 3 bases; J trimming: 4 bases; junction bases outside the gene matches: 5. The CDR3 runs to 14 residues. Germline V gene sequence: CDR1 LNHDA, CDR2 SQIVND (reference sequence). Profiling relied on immunoSEQ multiplex PCR, and the TCRdb table lists in-frame clones only, not all of them. The sample includes around 170,000 clones, about 85% of them seen just once. Sample time point: blood 4 weeks post-SBRT, at nephrectomy. Indicated treatment: 15 Gy SBRT to primary tumor, nephrectomy 4 weeks later.

This sequence originates from a woman in her forties or fifties with renal cell carcinoma. The V and J genes are TRBV19 and TRBJ1-2; TRBD1 matches 7 bases. The sequencing used blood, collected from a patient whose treatment included radiotherapy and nephrectomy. The CDR3: CASSMAQGGYGYTF. The CDR3 bases are TGTGCCAGTAGTATGGCGCAGGGGGGCTATGGCTACACCTTC. Full variable domain (rest looked up from reference TRBV19 and TRBJ1-2): DGGITQSPKYLFRKEGQNVTLSCEQNLNHDAMYWYRQDPGQGLRLIYYSQIVNDFQKGDIAEGYSVSREKKESFPLTVTSAQKNPTAFYLCASSMAQGGYGYTFGSGTRLTVV.